This paragraph covers one T cell receptor (beta chain) sequence. Antigen unknown. The assay was immunoSEQ multiplex PCR, and TCRdb's table has in-frame clones only and misses some. This sample has around 110,000 clones, with just over 85% found just once. Trimming removed 3 bases at V and 8 bases at J, with 17 bases between. From germline, CDR1 is KGHSH and CDR2 LQKENI. The CDR3 spans 16 residues. This sample is part of a study of T cell responses to AZD1222 COVID-19 vaccine. Study-level results: White British donors predominated, females outnumbered males, and clonal diversity was possibly underestimated. Spike-specific TCR repertoires showed rising breadth and depth after two AZD1222 doses.

The input for sequencing was peripheral blood, taken on day 0 of AZD1222 vaccination. This sequence was found in an adult in good health. The genes are TRBV18 and TRBJ1-6, with D tentatively TRBD1 (5 bases). The CDR3 here is CASSPLVRGAHSPLHF. CDR3 nucleotides: TGTGCCAGCTCACCCCTCGTACGGGGCGCGCATTCACCCCTCCACTTT.